These 17 T cell receptor beta chains were all obtained from the same sample, sequenced in a study of cytotoxic CD8 clonotypes in ibrutinib-treated CLL (dated by TCRdb to the early 2020s). The method behind the library was the immunoSEQ multiplex PCR assay. TCRdb carries this immuneACCESS record with in-frame sequences only. Its versions omit some clonotypes, under half of them owing to an unresolved V gene in the studies checked, with the rest unexplained. The sample records tens of thousands of clones, about 62% of which are singletons. Jointly, the top ten make up 14% of the sample. The sequenced sample was PBMCs, obtained before ibrutinib treatment. These TCRs come from a human donor with chronic lymphocytic leukemia.

The chain combines TRBV4-1 with TRBJ2-3; 9 positions agree with TRBD1. Germline V gene lookup returns CDR1 MGHRA and CDR2 YSYEKL. V gave up 4 bases and J gave up 3 bases; unmatched junction bases: 14. This CDR3 is built from 18 residues. DNA for the CDR3: TGCGCCAGCAGCCCCTTTGCGGCCGGGACAGGGTCAACAGATACGCAGTATTTT. This encodes CASSPFAAGTGSTDTQYF.

The rearrangement links TRBV10-3 to TRBJ2-3, with D unclear. V was cut by 6 bases and J by 6 bases, with 13 bases left in between. CDR1 is ENHRY, CDR2 SYGVKD, per germline. This CDR3 comprises 13 residues. CDR3 DNA: TGTGCCATCAGGAGAGCCCCGCGGGATACGCAGTATTTT. Translated, it gives CAIRRAPRDTQYF.

This chain joins TRBV23-1 and TRBJ2-3; tentative D call: TRBD2 (5 bases). TRBV23-1 is classed as an ORF, of uncertain function. The length of the CDR3 is 19 residues. Trimming took 6 bases from V and 2 from J, leaving 27 bases between them. Here the CDR3 reads CASRLEVPPLLTPTDTQYF. The DNA of the CDR3 is TGCGCCAGCAGGTTGGAGGTCCCCCCGCTACTGACACCCACAGATACGCAGTATTTT.

This clone was seen a few times. The chain uses TRBV28 and TRBJ1-1; possibly TRBD1 for D (6 bases). The V gene's germline CDR1 is MDHEN and CDR2 SYDVKM. The CDR3 length is 17 residues. V was trimmed by 7 bases and J by 3 bases, leaving 24 bases between them. The CDR3 spells CASTTVTRRTAYTEAFF. CDR3 coding DNA: TGTGCCAGCACTACGGTAACTCGAAGGACAGCTTACACTGAAGCTTTCTTT.

This sequence joins TRBV29-1 and TRBJ2-1, with D tentatively TRBD1 or TRBD2 (5 bases each). Germline CDR1 reads SQVTM; CDR2 reads ANQGSEA. The CDR3 has 11 residues. The germline V and J ends were trimmed by 6 bases and 8 bases, with 11 bases remaining between them. CDR3 protein: CSVRGDYEQFF. The CDR3 region has the DNA TGCAGCGTCCGAGGGGATTATGAGCAGTTCTTC.

The sample holds one count of this clone. V gene TRBV5-5 combines with J gene TRBJ2-3; D not certain. This CDR3 is built from 12 residues. Per germline, CDR1 SGHKS and CDR2 YYEKEE (reference sequence). Trimming removed 1 base from V and 4 bases from J, with 4 bases in between. The CDR3 protein is CASSLLADTQYF. The CDR3 coding sequence is TGTGCCAGCAGCTTGCTTGCAGATACGCAGTATTTT. The complete variable domain, with remaining parts taken from reference TRBV5-5 and TRBJ2-3, reads DAGVTQSPTHLIKTRGQQVTLRCSPISGHKSVSWYQQVLGQGPQFIFQYYEKEERGRGNFPDRFSARQFPNYSSELNVNALLLGDSALYLCASSLLADTQYFGPGTRLTVL.

The table lists this clone with a few counts. The chain carries TRBV9 and TRBJ1-1; 8 nucleotides line up with TRBD1. This CDR3 contains 14 residues. Per the germline V gene, CDR1 is SGDLS and CDR2 is YYNGEE. V lost 1 base and J lost 4; bases outside the gene matches: 3. The CDR3 DNA is TGTGCCAGCAGCGTACAGGGGGCTGGCACTGAAGCTTTCTTT. This gives the protein CASSVQGAGTEAFF. Looking up the rest from reference TRBV9 and TRBJ1-1 gives the full variable domain: DSGVTQTPKHLITATGQRVTLRCSPRSGDLSVYWYQQSLDQGLQFLIQYYNGEERAKGNILERFSAQQFPDLHSELNLSSLELGDSALYFCASSVQGAGTEAFFGQGTRLTVV.

V is TRBV9 and J is TRBJ2-2, with a tentative D call TRBD2 (5 bases). V was trimmed by 3 bases and J by 2 bases, leaving 11 bases between them. The length of the CDR3 is 15 residues. Germline V gene data show CDR1 as SGDLS and CDR2 as YYNGEE. The CDR3 here is CASSEGLLNTGELFF. CDR3 DNA sequence: TGTGCCAGCAGCGAAGGACTCCTAAACACCGGGGAGCTGTTTTTT.

The CDR3: CASSLSQVGTQYF. The CDR3 region has the DNA TGTGCCAGCAGCTTAAGTCAGGTTGGGACCCAGTACTTC. This rearrangement joins TRBV11-2 to TRBJ2-5; D gene unclear. This CDR3 comprises 13 residues. The V end lost 2 bases, the J end lost 7 bases, and 11 bases lay between the germline ends. Germline V gives CDR1 SGHAT, CDR2 FQNNGV.

This clone was picked up one time. The chain employs TRBV21-1 and TRBJ2-1; whether TRBD2, the table's D call, matches the DNA was not checked. TRBV21-1 is a pseudogene locus. This CDR3 spans 15 amino acids. The CDR3 coding sequence is TGTGCCAGCAGCGAAAGAGCGGGGCCGGGTAATGAGCAGTTCTTC. Translating it yields CASSERAGPGNEQFF.

The rearrangement uses TRBV7-6 and TRBJ2-2; D unresolved. The V gene lost 3 bases and the J gene lost 6 bases, with 8 bases spanning the gap. This CDR3 region has 13 residues. Germline CDR1 is SGHVS and CDR2 is FNYEAQ. As DNA, the CDR3 is TGTGCCAGCAGCTTTGAAGTCCCCGGGGAGCTGTTTTTT. Amino acids: CASSFEVPGELFF.

The V and J genes are TRBV21-1 and TRBJ2-1; the D segment call TRBD2 is taken from the table without a DNA check. TRBV21-1 is listed as a pseudogene. CDR3 size: 14 residues. The CDR3 DNA reads TGTGCCAGCAGCAAATTGACTAGCGGGGAACCGCAGTTCTTC. Translating gives CASSKLTSGEPQFF.

Here the CDR3 reads CASSFDQETQYF. In DNA, the CDR3 is TGTGCCAGCAGCTTCGACCAAGAGACCCAGTACTTC. The chain employs TRBV11-3 and TRBJ2-5; no reliable D call. V gave up 3 bases and J gave up 0 bases, with 2 bases separating them. Germline assignment: CDR1 SGHNT and CDR2 YENEEA. The CDR3 is 12 amino acids.

The rearrangement joins TRBV2 to TRBJ2-7, with 12 nucleotides matching TRBD2. The CDR3 loop spans 17 amino acids. V lost 5 bases, J lost 0 bases, and 8 bases stayed unmatched. Germline values: CDR1 SNHLY, CDR2 FYNNEI. Written as DNA, the CDR3 is TGTGCCAGCAGTAGGACTAGCGGGATACCAAGCTCCTACGAGCAGTACTTC. Its protein is CASSRTSGIPSSYEQYF.

This chain connects TRBV11-1 to TRBJ1-2; perhaps TRBD1 as D (6 bases). Germline V gives CDR1 SGHAT, CDR2 FQDESV (reference sequence). The CDR3 covers 16 residues. V lost 5 bases and J lost 8, with 24 bases in between. DNA of the CDR3: TGTGCCAGCAGCCCCCGGGGTCGGGGGCCTAGAGGGGGCTACACCTTC. Translated: CASSPRGRGPRGGYTF.

The CDR3 region is CASSSRTDGETQYF. CDR3 bases: TGCGCCAGCAGCTCCAGGACGGACGGAGAGACCCAGTACTTC. The chain joins TRBV5-1 to TRBJ2-5; no firm D call. Trimming cost V 3 bases and J 4 bases, with 13 bases left between them. The CDR3 sequence is 14 residues long. Germline V gene sequence: CDR1 SGHRS, CDR2 YFSETQ.

V gene TRBV6-5 combines with J gene TRBJ2-6; D ambiguous. Deletions cut 2 bases from V and 0 bases from J, with 5 bases between. This CDR3 is 15 amino acids long. Germline V CDR1 and CDR2: MNHEY, SVGAGI. The CDR3 loop reads CASSYTVSGANVLTF. The DNA of the CDR3 is TGTGCCAGCAGTTACACAGTCTCTGGGGCCAACGTCCTGACTTTC.